The 29 T cell receptor beta chains presented below share a single source sample, sequenced in a study of T cell responses to AZD1222 COVID-19 vaccine. The protocol was immunoSEQ multiplex PCR, while the TCRdb copy is restricted to in-frame clones and leaves out a portion. The sample contains about 140,000 clones, just over 90% of which appear only once. This material consisted of peripheral blood, taken 28 days after the second AZD1222 dose. These receptors all come from an adult who received the AZD1222 COVID-19 vaccine.

V usage is TRBV18 and J usage is TRBJ2-7; the D gene is possibly TRBD1 (6 bases). Looked up from germline, CDR1 is KGHSH and CDR2 is LQKENI. V was shortened by 2 bases and J by 0 bases, with 11 bases between the two germline ends. CDR3 length: 15 amino acids. The CDR3 is CASSPGGGLSYEQYF. The DNA for the CDR3 is TGTGCCAGCTCACCAGGGGGCGGCCTCTCCTACGAGCAGTACTTC.

The rearrangement joins TRBV21-1 to TRBJ1-2; the table's D call TRBD1 went unverified against the DNA. TRBV21-1 is classified as a pseudogene. The CDR3 loop spans 12 amino acids. CDR3 in amino acids: CASNHRSVGYTF. The CDR3 nucleotides are TGTGCCAGCAACCACAGGTCGGTAGGCTACACCTTC.

The chain uses TRBV5-4 and TRBJ1-4, with 9 positions matching TRBD1. The length of the CDR3 is 15 residues. From germline, CDR1 is SGHNT and CDR2 YYREEE (reference sequence). V shed 3 bases and J 4 bases; nucleotides not matched to a gene: 4. CDR3: CASSSWTGVNEKLFF. In DNA, the CDR3 is TGTGCCAGCAGCTCATGGACAGGGGTTAATGAAAAACTGTTTTTT.

This rearrangement joins TRBV7-8 to TRBJ2-3; D is uncertain. Germline V gene data show CDR1 as SGHVS and CDR2 as FQNEAQ. V lost 3 bases and J lost 2, with 9 bases in between. The CDR3 sequence is 14 residues long. The CDR3 spells CASSLGRNTDTQYF. CDR3 sequence (DNA): TGTGCCAGCAGCTTGGGCAGAAACACAGATACGCAGTATTTT.

The V call is TRBV7-9, the J call TRBJ1-5; 8 bases align to TRBD1. The trim removed 5 bases at V and 5 bases at J, leaving 5 bases unmatched. Germline assignment: CDR1 SEHNR and CDR2 FQNEAQ (reference sequence). This CDR3 has 14 residues. DNA for the CDR3: TGTGCCAGCAGCCCCCAGACAGGGGATCAGCCCCAGCATTTT. This codes for CASSPQTGDQPQHF.

The V call is TRBV7-8, the J call TRBJ1-5, with no clear D. The V end lost 3 bases, the J end lost 3 bases, and 9 bases lay between the germline ends. Germline-derived CDR1 and CDR2 are SGHVS and FQNEAQ. CDR3 length equals 14 residues. The CDR3 nucleotides are TGTGCCAGCAGCTTTGGTGAAGCCAATCAGCCCCAGCATTTT. It yields the protein CASSFGEANQPQHF.

The chain combines TRBV5-8 with TRBJ2-7; 10 positions match TRBD2. CDR1 is SGHTS, CDR2 YDEGEE, per germline. This CDR3 comprises 16 residues. V was pared by 0 bases and J by 2 bases, with 5 bases of the junction left unmatched. CDR3 protein: CASSLALAGVAYEQYF. The CDR3 nucleotides are TGTGCCAGCAGCTTGGCCCTAGCGGGGGTCGCCTACGAGCAGTACTTC.

This chain uses TRBV6-2 or TRBV6-3 with TRBJ2-7; the D gene is possibly TRBD1 (5 bases). V was pared by 4 bases and J by 0 bases, with 7 bases between. This CDR3 has 13 amino acids. Germline CDR1 reads MNHEY; CDR2 reads SVGEGT. CDR3 nucleotides: TGTGCCAGCAGTTCGACAGCCTCCTACGAGCAGTACTTC. It specifies CASSSTASYEQYF.

This chain uses TRBV6-5 with TRBJ2-1; 7 nucleotides match TRBD2. Germline lookup yields CDR1 MNHEY and CDR2 SVGAGI. J lost 9 bases, V lost 9 bases, and 14 bases had no gene match. CDR3 size: 14 residues. The CDR3 here is CARGDGGFNGEQFF. Here the CDR3 DNA reads TGTGCCAGGGGGGACGGGGGGTTTAATGGTGAGCAGTTCTTC.

The chain is built from TRBV19 and TRBJ1-2, with TRBD1 identical over 8 bases. CDR1 is LNHDA, CDR2 SQIVND, per germline (reference sequence). The length of the CDR3 is 13 residues. The junction had 4 bases not matched to a gene; V was cut back by 6 bases and J by 4 bases. In DNA, the CDR3 is TGTGCCAGTAGAGACAGGGGCACCTATGGCTACACCTTC. Translated: CASRDRGTYGYTF.

Only one count was recorded for this clone. This chain joins TRBV7-2 and TRBJ2-3; TRBD2 is a possible D gene (5 bases). The CDR3 is made up of 17 amino acids. The V and J ends lost 5 bases and 5 bases respectively, with 23 bases between them. Germline-derived CDR1 and CDR2 are SGHTA and FQGNSA. The CDR3 protein is CASSPPTSPRGRDTQYF. In DNA form, the CDR3 reads TGTGCCAGCAGCCCCCCAACTAGTCCACGAGGGAGAGATACGCAGTATTTT.

The V and J genes are TRBV18 and TRBJ2-1; D is unresolved. V was pared by 4 bases and J by 1 base, with 23 bases between. The germline gives CDR1 KGHSH, CDR2 LQKENI. This CDR3 contains 19 residues. In DNA form, the CDR3 reads TGTGCCAGCTCACGAACCCGACCGAGTCGGCTCGCGTCCTACAATGAGCAGTTCTTC. This gives the protein CASSRTRPSRLASYNEQFF.

This chain links TRBV4-2 with TRBJ2-7; 7 bases map to TRBD2. V was clipped by 3 bases and J by 2 bases; unmatched bases: 10. Germline CDR1 reads LGHNA; CDR2 reads YNFKEQ. The CDR3 is 16 amino acids. The CDR3 here is CASSQGKRDYPYEQYF. The CDR3 DNA is TGTGCCAGCAGCCAGGGAAAGCGGGACTACCCCTACGAGCAGTACTTC.

The chain couples TRBV5-1 to TRBJ2-7; tentative D call: TRBD2 (5 bases). With 4 bases removed from V and 7 bases from J, the gap between germline ends came to 21 bases. Germline V gene sequence: CDR1 SGHRS, CDR2 YFSETQ. The CDR3 spans 15 residues. The CDR3 here is CASSPRSTGFGEQYF. CDR3 coding DNA: TGCGCCAGCAGCCCACGGTCGACGGGGTTTGGGGAGCAGTACTTC.

The genes are TRBV5-1 and TRBJ2-3; 11 nucleotides align to TRBD1. Per germline, CDR1 SGHRS and CDR2 YFSETQ. This CDR3 spans 16 amino acids. Trimming at V came to 4 bases and at J to 6 bases, leaving 10 bases not matched to a gene. The CDR3: CASSATGTGGLDTQYF. The CDR3 DNA reads as TGCGCCAGCAGCGCTACCGGGACAGGGGGGCTGGATACGCAGTATTTT.

This sequence joins TRBV7-3 and TRBJ2-3, with D possibly being TRBD1 or TRBD2 (6 bases each). CDR3 length equals 17 residues. Germline V gene sequence: CDR1 SGHTA, CDR2 FQGTGA. V was trimmed by 4 bases and J by 0 bases, leaving 17 bases between them. In DNA, the CDR3 is TGTGCCAGCAGCTCCGGCTTGGGGGGCCAAAGCACAGATACGCAGTATTTT. It yields the protein CASSSGLGGQSTDTQYF.

This chain uses TRBV6-5 with TRBJ2-1; D call uncertain. The germline V gene has CDR1 MNHEY and CDR2 SVGAGI. CDR3 length: 14 residues. V gave up 2 bases and J gave up 4 bases, with 9 bases separating them. CDR3 DNA: TGTGCCAGCAGTTACCTAAAGGCTTACAATGAGCAGTTCTTC. This encodes CASSYLKAYNEQFF.

This chain joins TRBV7-8 and TRBJ2-1; 12 nucleotides line up with TRBD2. CDR1 is SGHVS and CDR2 is FQNEAQ in the germline V gene. The CDR3 runs to 15 residues. V shed 5 bases and J 7 bases; nucleotides not matched to a gene: 6. The CDR3 DNA is TGTGCCAGCAGCCCCCGACTAGCGGGAGTTAATGAGCAGTTCTTC. Amino acids: CASSPRLAGVNEQFF.

V and J are TRBV6-4 and TRBJ1-6; D may be TRBD1 (5 bases). Trimming stripped 4 bases from V and 10 bases from J, with 14 bases between. The CDR3 contains 14 residues. Germline-derived CDR1 and CDR2 are MRHNA and SNTAGT. The CDR3, as DNA: TGTGCCAGCAGTGTCGGGCAGGGACCCTCACCCCTCCACTTT. Translated: CASSVGQGPSPLHF.

This chain connects TRBV6-5 to TRBJ1-5, with 10 bases fitting TRBD1. J was trimmed by 8 bases and V by 8 bases; bases with no gene match: 9. This CDR3 contains 14 residues. Germline CDR1 and CDR2: MNHEY and SVGAGI. The CDR3 nucleotides read TGTGCCAGCGGCGGGGGACAGGGGTATGAGCCCCAGCATTTT. This gives the protein CASGGGQGYEPQHF.

The V call is TRBV5-1, the J call TRBJ2-3, with 16 nucleotides matching TRBD2. J was trimmed by 3 bases and V by 4 bases; bases with no gene match: 8. The CDR3 has 18 residues. From germline, CDR1 is SGHRS and CDR2 YFSETQ. CDR3 sequence reads: CASSLGTSGRAWTDTQYF. For the CDR3, the DNA is TGCGCCAGCAGCCTCGGGACTAGCGGGAGGGCCTGGACAGATACGCAGTATTTT.

The chain employs TRBV4-2 and TRBJ2-2; 7 bases line up with TRBD2. Germline V gene data show CDR1 as LGHNA and CDR2 as YNFKEQ. The CDR3 length is 14 residues. V was clipped by 1 base and J by 4 bases; unmatched bases: 0. The DNA for the CDR3 is TGTGCCAGCAGCCAAGGACTAGCCACCGGGGAGCTGTTTTTT. It translates to CASSQGLATGELFF.

The chain carries TRBV5-4 and TRBJ1-2; D may be TRBD1 (5 bases). The V end lost 4 bases, the J end lost 3 bases, and 13 bases lay between the germline ends. The CDR3 sequence is 14 residues long. Germline CDR1 SGHNT, CDR2 YYREEE (reference sequence). The CDR3 DNA is TGTGCCAGCAGCACTCAGACAGAGTACTATGGCTACACCTTC. This encodes CASSTQTEYYGYTF.

The chain joins TRBV28 to TRBJ2-5; D is uncertain. The CDR3 is made up of 15 amino acids. V lost 5 bases to trimming and J lost 7 bases, with 20 bases between them. CDR1 is MDHEN, CDR2 SYDVKM, per germline. CDR3 DNA sequence: TGTGCCAGCAGTAATTCGGCTAAGTCGTCGGGGACCCAGTACTTC. Amino acids: CASSNSAKSSGTQYF.

This chain links TRBV27 with TRBJ1-1; a possible D gene is TRBD1 (6 bases). The CDR3 contains 14 residues. With 3 bases removed from V and 1 base from J, the gap between germline ends came to 9 bases. The germline V gene encodes CDR1 MNHEY and CDR2 SMNVEV (reference sequence). In DNA, the CDR3 is TGTGCCAGCAGTTTCCGGACAGCGAACACTGAAGCTTTCTTT. Translated, it gives CASSFRTANTEAFF.

This clone is a singleton in its sample. This chain connects TRBV6-6 to TRBJ2-3, with 11 bases fitting TRBD1. The CDR3 covers 18 residues. The V and J ends lost 5 bases and 4 bases, in that order; junction bases with no gene match: 14. Germline values: CDR1 MNHNY, CDR2 SVGAGI (reference sequence). As DNA, the CDR3 is TGTGCCAGCAGTCCCGGGACAGGGGGTCCCCGGGCGGCAGATACGCAGTATTTT. Residues: CASSPGTGGPRAADTQYF.

This clone was seen only once. The V call is TRBV6-2 or TRBV6-3, the J call TRBJ1-2; 8 positions match TRBD1. The CDR3 spans 16 residues. The germline gives CDR1 MNHEY, CDR2 SVGEGT. With V trimmed by 1 base and J by 4 bases, 8 bases remained unmatched. CDR3 loop: CASSYWATGALYGYTF. The DNA for the CDR3 is TGTGCCAGCAGTTACTGGGCGACAGGGGCCCTCTATGGCTACACCTTC.

A remark on this clone: Other DNA sequences from this sample encode an identical CDR3 as well. The rearrangement joins TRBV5-1 to TRBJ2-2, with 9 bases that match TRBD2. The trim removed 0 bases at V and 5 bases at J, leaving 5 bases unmatched. This CDR3 spans 16 amino acids. Per the germline V gene, CDR1 is SGHRS and CDR2 is YFSETQ. The CDR3 bases are TGCGCCAGCAGCTTGGGAGTAGCGGGAGTTACCGGGGAGCTGTTTTTT. Its translation is CASSLGVAGVTGELFF.

The chain carries TRBV7-2 and TRBJ2-3, with 8 bases matching TRBD1. Germline V gene sequence: CDR1 SGHTA, CDR2 FQGNSA. Germline trimming cut 5 bases from V and 2 bases from J; bases unmatched to any gene: 6. The CDR3 spans 15 residues. CDR3 nucleotide sequence: TGTGCCAGCAGCCCCGGACAGGGCGACACAGATACGCAGTATTTT. Encoded protein: CASSPGQGDTDTQYF. Based on the CDR3 plus reference TRBV7-2 and TRBJ2-3, the full variable domain is GAGVSQSPSNKVTEKGKDVELRCDPISGHTALYWYRQSLGQGLEFLIYFQGNSAPDKSGLPSDRFSAERTGGSVSTLTIQRTQQEDSAVYLCASSPGQGDTDTQYFGPGTRLTVL.